This record concerns one TCR beta chain sequence. Its antigen is unidentified. The data derive from a study of shared clonotypes between healthy human individuals. Study outcomes and limitations: The study generally estimated greater richness for naive than memory subsets.

Splitting of each subset's genomic DNA was done evenly across several immunoSEQ plates. Sequencing was performed with immunoSEQ multiplex PCR; in TCRdb, only in-frame clones are kept and a portion is missing. The sample lists roughly 720,000 clones, about 90% occurring once. This CDR3 region has 11 residues. V lost 5 bases, J lost 11 bases, and 9 bases lay in between. Germline loops: CDR1 SGHAT, CDR2 FQNNGV. Sequencing was performed on memory CD8+ T cells from PBMCs. Documented subset: CD45RO+ cells pooled with CCR7-negative TemRA cells. The source is a man younger than 35 in good health. Some clones in this sample may be carry-over from other donors' samples. The rearrangement joins TRBV11-2 to TRBJ1-4; D uncertain. In DNA, the CDR3 is TGTGCCAGCAGCCAACTCGGGAAACTGTTTTTT. Translating it yields CASSQLGKLFF. Using reference TRBV11-2 and TRBJ1-4 for the parts outside the CDR3, the full variable domain is EAGVAQSPRYKIIEKRQSVAFWCNPISGHATLYWYQQILGQGPKLLIQFQNNGVVDDSQLPKDRFSAERLKGVDSTLKIQPAKLEDSAVYLCASSQLGKLFFGSGTQLSVL.